Below, 12 T cell receptor beta chains from the same sample are listed, as sequenced in a study of CD8+CD57+ T cells in acquired aplastic anemia. Sequencing involved patients with CD8+CD57+ cell expansion previously shown by flow cytometry. Genomic DNA, serving as template, underwent TCR beta VDJ and CDR3 profiling. MiXCR was run by TCRdb on the reads, yielding one entry per CDR3 protein. The table records around 190,000 distinct CDR3 sequences, about half of them present only once. Material: sorted CD4+, CD8+, or CD8+CD57+ T cells (not recorded which) from PBMCs. The receptor set was obtained from a human donor with aplastic anemia.

The V call is TRBV2, the J call TRBJ2-2; TRBD2 is a possible D gene (5 bases). The V and J ends lost 7 bases and 6 bases respectively, with 12 bases between them. CDR3 length: 13 amino acids. Per the germline V gene, CDR1 is SNHLY and CDR2 is FYNNEI. Written as DNA, the CDR3 is TGTGCCAGCACGAGGGAGTATGCCGGGGAGCTGTTTTTT. Translated: CASTREYAGELFF.

J is TRBJ2-2 and V is TRBV29-1; tentatively, D is TRBD1 or TRBD2 (5 bases each). There are 15 residues in the CDR3. Germline CDR1 SQVTM, CDR2 ANQGSEA. Between the trimmed V and J ends, which lost 2 bases and 2 bases, there was a span of 12 bases. DNA of the CDR3: TGCAGCGTTGAACTCGGGACGCTTAACACCGGGGAGCTGTTTTTT. This sequence encodes CSVELGTLNTGELFF.

The rearrangement uses TRBV6-5 and TRBJ2-1; the match to TRBD2 covers 11 bases. Trimming removed 4 bases from V and 3 bases from J; junction bases left unmatched: 8. Germline loops: CDR1 MNHEY, CDR2 SVGAGI. There are 17 residues in the CDR3. CDR3 amino acids: CASSFHSGGANYNEQFF. DNA for the CDR3: TGTGCCAGCAGTTTCCATAGCGGGGGGGCCAACTACAATGAGCAGTTCTTC.

As concerns this clonotype: One end of the junction is discordant with germline, which a read error may explain. The genes are TRBV10-3 and TRBJ1-5, with TRBD1 matching over 7 bases. CDR1 is ENHRY and CDR2 is SYGVKD in the germline V gene. There are 13 residues in the CDR3. CDR3 region: CTIRQGSHQPQHF. CDR3 nucleotides: TGTACCATCAGACAGGGAAGCCATCAGCCCCAGCATTTT.

The rearrangement joins TRBV6-5 to TRBJ1-2; TRBD1 agrees at 9 bases. V was clipped by 4 bases and J by 8 bases; unmatched bases: 8. Per germline, CDR1 MNHEY and CDR2 SVGAGI. The CDR3 spans 14 residues. The chain's CDR3 is CASSSLTGGAGYTF. The DNA of the CDR3 is TGTGCCAGCAGTTCCCTCACAGGGGGCGCAGGCTACACCTTC.

The rearrangement uses TRBV12-3 or TRBV12-4 and TRBJ1-5; D may be TRBD1 (6 bases). Trimming shortened V by 3 bases and J by 5 bases, and 11 bases separated the two germline ends. CDR3 size: 14 residues. This CDR3 reads CASSFLGGDQPQHF. The CDR3 coding sequence is TGTGCCAGCAGTTTTTTGGGGGGCGATCAGCCCCAGCATTTT.

J is TRBJ1-5 and V is TRBV25-1, with D possibly being TRBD1 (6 bases). Germline CDR1 MGHDK, CDR2 SYGVNS. V lost 6 bases and J 4 bases, leaving 16 bases between the germline ends. The CDR3 consists of 15 residues. The CDR3 region is CASSPTGRGNQPQHF. In DNA, the CDR3 is TGTGCCAGCAGCCCCACGGGCAGGGGTAATCAGCCCCAGCATTTT.

This clonotype was seen a single time. This chain links TRBV19 with TRBJ1-2; no definite D call. With 5 bases removed from V and 5 bases from J, the gap between germline ends came to 15 bases. The CDR3 is made up of 14 amino acids. The germline V gene encodes CDR1 LNHDA and CDR2 SQIVND (reference sequence). The CDR3 bases are TGTGCCAGTAGTCACTCGGGTGCCGCATATGGCTACACCTTC. As protein: CASSHSGAAYGYTF.

This clonotype occurred once. This sequence joins TRBV6-1 and TRBJ2-5, with D uncertain. The DNA end is more similar to TRBJ2-1, so the J call may be wrong. The CDR3 is made up of 13 amino acids. Looked up from germline, CDR1 is MNHNS and CDR2 is SASEGT. CDR3 DNA: TGTGCCAGCAGAGATGGGCCCTACAATGAGCAGTTCTTC. Translating gives CASRDGPYNEQFF.

The chain employs TRBV15 and TRBJ1-6, with D tentatively TRBD1 (5 bases). The CDR3 runs 16 residues. The V gene's germline CDR1 is LNHNV and CDR2 YYDKDF (reference sequence). Between the trimmed V and J ends, which lost 0 bases and 8 bases, there was a span of 14 bases. The chain's CDR3 is CATSRDPGRGYSPLHF. The CDR3, as DNA: TGTGCCACCAGCAGAGATCCGGGACGGGGATATTCACCCCTCCACTTT.

This clonotype was seen ten or more times. The chain recombines TRBV5-1 with TRBJ2-2, with D perhaps TRBD1 (7 bases). V lost 4 bases and J lost 5, with 12 bases in between. CDR1 SGHRS and CDR2 YFSETQ come from the germline V gene. The CDR3 runs to 14 residues. The CDR3 loop is CASSKGAGTGELFF. The CDR3, as DNA: TGCGCCAGCAGCAAGGGGGCGGGAACCGGGGAGCTGTTTTTT.

This clonotype was observed many times. The rearrangement links TRBV4-1 to TRBJ1-1; possible D gene TRBD1, 5 bases. Germline V gene data show CDR1 as MGHRA and CDR2 as YSYEKL. CDR3 length equals 15 residues. The V and J ends lost 1 base and 3 bases respectively, with 12 bases between them. CDR3 nucleotides: TGCGCCAGCAGCCAAGTGCGGGCGGGGGACACTGAAGCTTTCTTT. Translated: CASSQVRAGDTEAFF.